These T cell receptor beta chains were read from a single sample in a study of cytomegalovirus exposure and HLA in healthy donors. This table comes from immunoSEQ multiplex PCR, and its TCRdb copy is limited to in-frame clones, with some not included. The data contain tens of thousands of clones, under 85% of them singletons. Sample: PBMCs. All receptors come from a middle-aged man in good health and CMV-seronegative. Both conserved end residues are part of each CDR3. The D gene is left open where the match is weak. A clone size is listed for some rows: how often the clone was seen (once, few, many), or a class if it is expanded.

>.|TRBD1|TRBV6-1|TRBJ2-2
CASSEWWTGATGELFF
TGTGCCAGCAGTGAATGGTGGACAGGGGCCACCGGGGAGCTGTTTTTT
>.|.|TRBV5-6|TRBJ1-2
CASSLWSATRRNGYTF
TGTGCCAGCAGCTTGTGGTCTGCGACGAGGAGGAATGGCTACACCTTC
>.|.|TRBV6-5|TRBJ1-1
CASSYIQGRAEAFF
TGTGCCAGCAGTTATATACAGGGAAGGGCCGAGGCTTTCTTT
>.|.|TRBV7-8|TRBJ1-4
CASSLELASNEKLFF
TGTGCCAGCAGTCTAGAGTTGGCCTCTAATGAAAAACTGTTTTTT
>.|.|TRBV29-1|TRBJ1-4
CSAKEGSAKLFF
TGCAGCGCCAAGGAGGGTTCGGCAAAACTGTTTTTT
>.|TRBD2|TRBV2|TRBJ2-1
CASRRTSGVNEQFF
TGTGCCAGCAGGCGGACTAGCGGGGTCAATGAGCAGTTCTTC
>once|TRBD1|TRBV5-6|TRBJ2-7
CASSLTSGTDLDEQYF
TGTGCCAGCAGCCTAACCTCCGGGACAGACCTCGACGAGCAGTACTTC
>.|.|TRBV5-4|TRBJ1-1
CASSLGTGDTEAFF
TGTGCCAGCAGCTTGGGGACGGGGGACACTGAAGCTTTCTTT
>once|.|TRBV10-1|TRBJ1-5
CASSELGHQSNQPRHF
TGCGCCAGCAGTGAGTTGGGACACCAAAGCAATCAGCCCCGGCATTTT
>once|.|TRBV14|TRBJ1-1
CASSRARTEAFF
TGTGCCAGCAGCCGCGCCCGGACTGAAGCTTTCTTT
>once|TRBD1|TRBV9|TRBJ2-7
CASSVGDSVYEQYF
TGTGCCAGCAGCGTAGGGGACAGCGTCTACGAGCAGTACTTC
>.|TRBD1|TRBV25-1|TRBJ1-4
CASSRDSSNEKLFF
TGTGCCAGCAGTCGGGACAGCAGTAATGAAAAACTGTTTTTT
>few|TRBD1|TRBV7-9|TRBJ1-2
CAQNPGQAYGYTF
TGTGCCCAAAACCCGGGACAGGCCTATGGCTACACCTTC
>.|TRBD2|TRBV5-1|TRBJ2-3
CAIRGRDTDTQYF
TGCGCCATACGAGGGAGGGACACAGATACGCAGTATTTT
>.|.|TRBV10-2|TRBJ2-7
CASTSPDRQYF
TGCGCCAGCACCAGCCCGGACAGGCAGTACTTC
>.|.|TRBV5-4|TRBJ1-2
CASSGLAGALDGYTF
TGTGCCAGCAGCGGCCTCGCGGGGGCGCTGGACGGCTACACCTTC
>.|TRBD1|TRBV30|TRBJ2-7
CAWTDRVHEQYF
TGTGCCTGGACGGACAGGGTCCACGAGCAGTACTTC
>few|.|TRBV20-1|TRBJ1-3
CSALLNTIYF
TGCAGTGCCCTTCTAAACACCATATATTTT
>.|TRBD2|TRBV7-3|TRBJ2-5
CASSFRGGAETQYF
TGTGCCAGCAGCTTTCGCGGGGGGGCGGAGACCCAGTACTTC
>.|.|TRBV9|TRBJ1-1
CASSEWVGGSTEAFF
TGTGCCAGCAGCGAGTGGGTAGGTGGGAGCACTGAAGCTTTCTTT
>.|.|TRBV9|TRBJ1-5
CASSREGVAQPQHF
TGTGCCAGCAGCCGGGAGGGGGTTGCTCAGCCCCAGCATTTT
>.|TRBD1|TRBV18|TRBJ2-7
CASSPGQGASEQYF
TGTGCCAGCTCACCCGGACAGGGGGCCTCCGAGCAGTACTTC
>.|.|TRBV7-9|TRBJ1-3
CSSSLKQGGPSGNTIYF
TGTTCCAGCAGCTTAAAACAGGGAGGGCCCTCTGGAAACACCATATATTTT
>.|.|TRBV5-1|TRBJ1-2
CASSLNTDSGYGYTF
TGCGCCAGCAGCTTGAATACCGACAGTGGCTATGGCTACACCTTC
>once|.|TRBV2|TRBJ2-6
CASSEARGANVLTF
TGTGCCAGCAGTGAAGCCCGTGGGGCCAACGTCCTGACTTTC
>few|.|TRBV6-5|TRBJ2-2
CASGVTGELFF
TGTGCCAGCGGAGTCACCGGGGAGCTGTTTTTT
>few|TRBD1|TRBV5-4|TRBJ2-3
CASSWDSSTDTQYF
TGTGCCAGCAGCTGGGACAGCAGCACAGATACGCAGTATTTT
>few|.|TRBV9|TRBJ2-3
CASTPGDTQYF
TGTGCCAGCACTCCCGGAGATACGCAGTATTTT
>.|.|TRBV2|TRBJ2-5
CASSGLEQETQYF
TGTGCCAGCAGTGGACTTGAGCAAGAGACCCAGTACTTC
>.|.|TRBV29-1|TRBJ1-1
CSVEAPNAGTEAFF
TGCAGCGTTGAAGCGCCTAACGCGGGAACTGAAGCTTTCTTT
>few|TRBD1|TRBV5-1|TRBJ1-1
CASSSRGSQNTEAFF
TGCGCCAGCAGCTCCAGGGGGTCCCAGAACACTGAAGCTTTCTTT
>.|TRBD1|TRBV9|TRBJ2-2
CASSVAVDRFAGELFF
TGTGCCAGCAGCGTAGCAGTGGACAGGTTCGCCGGGGAGCTGTTTTTT
>few|TRBD2|TRBV30|TRBJ2-1
CAWSVGRLAGVRSYNEQFF
TGTGCCTGGAGTGTAGGGCGACTAGCGGGGGTGCGTTCCTACAATGAGCAGTTCTTC
>.|.|TRBV10-1|TRBJ2-2
CASSERSTGAVGTGELFF
TGCGCCAGCAGTGAGCGCTCGACAGGAGCCGTGGGAACCGGGGAGCTGTTTTTT
>.|.|TRBV5-1|TRBJ2-1
CASSLTNNIEQFF
TGCGCCAGCAGCCTGACAAATAATATAGAGCAGTTCTTC
>.|.|TRBV5-6|TRBJ2-5
CASSLTGVVETQYF
TGTGCCAGCAGCTTGACGGGGGTGGTCGAGACCCAGTACTTC
>.|.|TRBV11-1|TRBJ2-5
CASSPSFHYQETQYF
TGTGCCAGCAGCCCTAGTTTTCATTACCAAGAGACCCAGTACTTC
>.|.|TRBV5-5|TRBJ2-7
CASRQGPRAYEQYF
TGTGCCAGCCGCCAGGGGCCGAGGGCCTACGAGCAGTACTTC
>.|.|TRBV1|TRBJ1-1
CTSSHHRVNTEAFF
TGCACCAGCAGCCACCACAGGGTTAACACTGAAGCTTTCTTT
>.|.|TRBV5-1|TRBJ2-7
CASSLRRGGIGEQYF
TGCGCCAGCAGCCTCCGGAGGGGGGGGATTGGGGAGCAGTACTTC
>.|TRBD2|TRBV9|TRBJ2-3
CASSVEGGRADTQYF
TGTGCCAGCAGCGTAGAGGGTGGGAGGGCAGATACGCAGTATTTT
>.|TRBD1|TRBV2|TRBJ1-2
CASSTGTGPPGYTF
TGTGCCAGCAGCACCGGGACAGGGCCCCCGGGCTACACCTTC
>.|TRBD1|TRBV5-1|TRBJ1-4
CASSAGTGPYEKLFF
TGCGCCAGCAGCGCCGGGACAGGGCCATATGAAAAACTGTTTTTT
>.|TRBD2|TRBV19|TRBJ2-5
CASSIGGGRGQETQYF
TGTGCCAGTAGTATAGGCGGGGGGCGCGGGCAAGAGACCCAGTACTTC
>.|.|TRBV9|TRBJ2-7
CASSSDIGSYEQYF
TGTGCCAGCAGCAGTGACATCGGCTCCTACGAGCAGTACTTC
>.|.|TRBV2|TRBJ2-5
CASRWRGPETQYF
TGTGCCAGCAGATGGCGGGGCCCAGAGACCCAGTACTTC
>.|.|TRBV27|TRBJ1-2
CASSLSGSYGYTF
TGTGCCAGCAGTTTATCGGGGAGCTATGGCTACACCTTC
>.|TRBD1|TRBV6-1|TRBJ1-4
CASGGQGLTNEKLFF
TGTGCCAGCGGGGGACAGGGATTGACTAATGAAAAACTGTTTTTT
>few|.|TRBV19|TRBJ1-3
CASAQERGGSGNTIYF
TGTGCCAGCGCCCAGGAGAGGGGGGGATCTGGAAACACCATATATTTT
>.|TRBD1|TRBV19|TRBJ1-2
CASSGQGIGYGYTF
TGTGCCAGTAGTGGACAGGGAATCGGCTATGGCTACACCTTC
>few|.|TRBV25-1|TRBJ1-6
CASSTTGFSPLHF
TGTGCCAGCAGTACAACAGGATTTTCACCCCTCCACTTT
>.|TRBD1|TRBV4-2|TRBJ1-5
CASSQVGRDRSNQPQHF
TGTGCCAGCAGCCAAGTCGGGCGGGACAGAAGTAATCAGCCCCAGCATTTT
>once|.|TRBV27|TRBJ1-1
CASSQGYPVEAFF
TGTGCCAGCAGTCAGGGATACCCGGTCGAAGCTTTCTTT
>.|TRBD2|TRBV5-6|TRBJ2-5
CASSLVAGGGETQYF
TGTGCCAGCAGCTTGGTGGCGGGGGGCGGGGAGACCCAGTACTTC